This T cell receptor (beta chain) was identified during a study of blood T cell repertoires in COVID-19. About the study: Spain, Italy and the United States supplied samples that represented acute and convalescent COVID-19. PBMCs, B-cell-depleted T cells, or T cells provided the cDNA or gDNA that made up the material.

V shed 1 base and J shed 1 base, with 5 bases lying between them. The length of the CDR3 is 15 residues. Germline V CDR1 and CDR2: SGHAT, FQNNGV. Measured with immunoSEQ multiplex PCR; TCRdb has only the in-frame clones, and not every one. Among under 250,000 clones listed, 89% were seen once. Sequencing was carried out using peripheral blood. The chain has TRBV11-2 and TRBJ2-6; unclear D gene. The clonotype originates from a man in his 60s who had recovered from COVID-19. The CDR3 DNA sequence: TGTGCCAGCAGCTTAGTGAGTTCTGGGGCCAACGTCCTGACTTTC. It codes for CASSLVSSGANVLTF.